This T cell receptor (beta chain) is from a study of cytomegalovirus exposure and HLA in healthy donors. Study results and limitations: Most TCR sequences were seen very rarely across donors, but some public TCRs occurred in many.

The CDR3 is 15 residues long. Germline lookup yields CDR1 SGDLS and CDR2 YYNGEE. Worth noting for this clone: What it binds is unknown.

Though nominally healthy at sampling, donors likely had unrecorded immune exposures. The PCR was carried out with 60 Vbeta primers and 13 Jbeta primers. Generated by immunoSEQ multiplex PCR, the TCRdb table keeps only in-frame clones and is missing some. The profile shows 89,000 or so clones, just under 75% of them singletons. The gene calls are TRBV9 and TRBJ2-5; 7 bases fit TRBD1. Judging by the DNA end, TRBJ2-7 fits better; the J call may be wrong. Source material: PBMCs. The sequence came from a man aged 55 to 70 in good health and CMV-seronegative. The CDR3 coding sequence is TGTGCCAGCAGCGTAGCCGGGACAGCAAACTACGAGCAGTACTTC. Amino acid sequence: CASSVAGTANYEQYF.